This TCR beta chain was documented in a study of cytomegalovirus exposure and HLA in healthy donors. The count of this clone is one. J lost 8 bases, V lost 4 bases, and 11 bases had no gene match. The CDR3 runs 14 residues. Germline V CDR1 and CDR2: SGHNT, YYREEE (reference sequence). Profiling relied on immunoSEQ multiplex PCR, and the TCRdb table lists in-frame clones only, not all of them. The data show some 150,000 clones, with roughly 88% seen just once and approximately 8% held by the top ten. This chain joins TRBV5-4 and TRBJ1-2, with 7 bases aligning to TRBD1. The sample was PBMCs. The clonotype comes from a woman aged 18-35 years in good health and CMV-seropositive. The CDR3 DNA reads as TGTGCCAGCAGCACAGACAGGGACCTGAGGGGCTACACCTTC. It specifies CASSTDRDLRGYTF.